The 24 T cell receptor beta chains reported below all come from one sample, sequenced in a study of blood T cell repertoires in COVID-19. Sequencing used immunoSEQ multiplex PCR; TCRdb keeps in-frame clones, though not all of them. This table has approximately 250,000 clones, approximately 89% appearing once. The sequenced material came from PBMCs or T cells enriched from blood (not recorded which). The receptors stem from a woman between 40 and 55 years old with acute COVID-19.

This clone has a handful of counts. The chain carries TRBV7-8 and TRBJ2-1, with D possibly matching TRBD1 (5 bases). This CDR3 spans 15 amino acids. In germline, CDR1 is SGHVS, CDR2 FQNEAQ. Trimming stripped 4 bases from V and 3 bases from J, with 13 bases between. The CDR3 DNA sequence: TGTGCCAGCAGCTCCCAGGGTCGTGGCTACAATGAGCAGTTCTTC. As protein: CASSSQGRGYNEQFF.

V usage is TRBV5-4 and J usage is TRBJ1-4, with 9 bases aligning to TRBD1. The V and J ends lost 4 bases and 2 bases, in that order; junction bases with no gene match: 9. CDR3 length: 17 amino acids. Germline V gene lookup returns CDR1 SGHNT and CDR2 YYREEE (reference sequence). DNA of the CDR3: TGTGCCAGCAGCCATCCGGGACAGGGACAGACTAATGAAAAACTGTTTTTT. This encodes CASSHPGQGQTNEKLFF.

CDR3 in amino acids: CASSQASRESTEQFF. In DNA form, the CDR3 reads TGCGCCAGCAGCCAAGCCTCGCGGGAGAGTACTGAGCAGTTCTTC. V is TRBV4-1 and J is TRBJ2-1; 7 positions match TRBD2. Germline lookup yields CDR1 MGHRA and CDR2 YSYEKL. V shed 1 base and J 9 bases; nucleotides not matched to a gene: 9. This CDR3 spans 15 amino acids.

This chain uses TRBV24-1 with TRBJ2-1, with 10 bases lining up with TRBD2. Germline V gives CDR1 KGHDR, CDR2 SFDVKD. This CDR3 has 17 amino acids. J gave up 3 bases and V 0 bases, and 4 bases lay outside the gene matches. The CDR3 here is CATSDLRASGSYNEQFF. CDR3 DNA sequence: TGTGCCACCAGTGATTTGCGGGCTAGCGGGAGCTACAATGAGCAGTTCTTC.

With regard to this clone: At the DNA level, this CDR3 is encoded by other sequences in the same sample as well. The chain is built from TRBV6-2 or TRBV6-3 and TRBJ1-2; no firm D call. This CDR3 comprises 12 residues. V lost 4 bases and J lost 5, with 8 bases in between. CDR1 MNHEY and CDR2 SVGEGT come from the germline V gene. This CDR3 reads CASSLGDYGYTF. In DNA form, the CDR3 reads TGTGCCAGCAGTTTGGGAGATTATGGCTACACCTTC.

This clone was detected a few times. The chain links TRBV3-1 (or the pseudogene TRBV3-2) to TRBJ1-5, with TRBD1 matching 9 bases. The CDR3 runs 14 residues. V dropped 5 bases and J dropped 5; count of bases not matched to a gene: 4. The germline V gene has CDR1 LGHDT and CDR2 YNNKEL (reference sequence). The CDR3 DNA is TGTGCCAGCAGCTACCGGGACAGGGATCAGCCCCAGCATTTT. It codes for CASSYRDRDQPQHF.

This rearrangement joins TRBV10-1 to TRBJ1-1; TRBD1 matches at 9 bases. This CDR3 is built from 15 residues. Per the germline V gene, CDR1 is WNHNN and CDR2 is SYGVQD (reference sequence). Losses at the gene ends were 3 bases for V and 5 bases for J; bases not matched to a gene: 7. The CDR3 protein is CASSEGQGIGTEAFF. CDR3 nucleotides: TGCGCCAGCAGTGAAGGACAGGGGATTGGAACTGAAGCTTTCTTT.

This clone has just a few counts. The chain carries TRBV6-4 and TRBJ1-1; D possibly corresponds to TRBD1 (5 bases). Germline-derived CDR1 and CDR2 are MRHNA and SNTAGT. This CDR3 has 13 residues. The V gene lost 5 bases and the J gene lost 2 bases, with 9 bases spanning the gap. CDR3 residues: CASSKGHNTEAFF. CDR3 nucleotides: TGTGCCAGCAGTAAAGGACACAACACTGAAGCTTTCTTT.

CDR3 DNA sequence: TGTGCCAGCAGTACGGACGGAGGCTCCTACGAGCAGTACTTC. This codes for CASSTDGGSYEQYF. V usage is TRBV5-6 and J usage is TRBJ2-7, with D perhaps matching TRBD2 (5 bases). The CDR3 length is 14 residues. V lost 5 bases and J 0 bases, leaving 12 bases between the germline ends. The germline CDR1 and CDR2 sequences are SGHDT and YYEEEE. Combining the CDR3 with reference TRBV5-6 and TRBJ2-7 gives the whole variable domain DAGVTQSPTHLIKTRGQQVTLRCSPKSGHDTVSWYQQALGQGPQFIFQYYEEEERQRGNFPDRFSGHQFPNYSSELNVNALLLGDSALYLCASSTDGGSYEQYFGPGTRLTVT.

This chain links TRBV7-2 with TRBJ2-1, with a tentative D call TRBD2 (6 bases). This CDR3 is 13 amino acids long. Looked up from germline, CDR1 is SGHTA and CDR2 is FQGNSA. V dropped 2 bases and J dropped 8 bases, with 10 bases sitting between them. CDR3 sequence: CASSLSGLHEQFF. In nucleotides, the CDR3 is TGTGCCAGCAGCTTATCGGGACTCCATGAGCAGTTCTTC. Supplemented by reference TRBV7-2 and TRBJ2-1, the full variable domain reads GAGVSQSPSNKVTEKGKDVELRCDPISGHTALYWYRQSLGQGLEFLIYFQGNSAPDKSGLPSDRFSAERTGGSVSTLTIQRTQQEDSAVYLCASSLSGLHEQFFGPGTRLTVL.

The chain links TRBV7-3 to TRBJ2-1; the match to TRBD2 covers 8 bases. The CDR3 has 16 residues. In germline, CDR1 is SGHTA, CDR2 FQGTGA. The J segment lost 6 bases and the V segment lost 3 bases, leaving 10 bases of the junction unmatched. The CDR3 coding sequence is TGTGCCAGCAGCTTGTCGGGAGGGCCGATGGGCAATGAGCAGTTCTTC. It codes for CASSLSGGPMGNEQFF.

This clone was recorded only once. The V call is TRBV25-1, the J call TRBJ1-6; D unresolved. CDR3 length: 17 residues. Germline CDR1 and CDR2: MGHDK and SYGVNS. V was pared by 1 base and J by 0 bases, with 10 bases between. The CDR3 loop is CASSELTVGSYNSPLHF. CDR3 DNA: TGTGCCAGCAGTGAATTAACAGTAGGCTCCTATAATTCACCCCTCCACTTT.

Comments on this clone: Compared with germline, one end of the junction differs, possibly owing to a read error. CDR3 loop: CASSSSGTGLGETQYF. CDR3 in DNA: TGTGCTAGCAGCTCGTCCGGGACAGGTCTGGGAGAGACCCAGTACTTC. This chain joins TRBV7-7 and TRBJ2-5, with 8 bases fitting TRBD1. The germline V gene encodes CDR1 SSHAT and CDR2 FNYEAQ (reference sequence). This CDR3 has 16 residues.

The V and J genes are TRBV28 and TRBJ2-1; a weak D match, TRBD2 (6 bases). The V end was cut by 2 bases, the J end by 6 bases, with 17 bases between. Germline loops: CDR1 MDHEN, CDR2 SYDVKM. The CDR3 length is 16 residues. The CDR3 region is CASSLIGGPVPNEQFF. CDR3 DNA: TGTGCCAGCAGTTTAATAGGAGGGCCGGTACCCAATGAGCAGTTCTTC.

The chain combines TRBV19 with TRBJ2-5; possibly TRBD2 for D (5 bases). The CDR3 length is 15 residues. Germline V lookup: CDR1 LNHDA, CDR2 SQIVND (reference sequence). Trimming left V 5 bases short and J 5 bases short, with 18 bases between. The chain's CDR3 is CASSSLANFGETQYF. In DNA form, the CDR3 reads TGTGCCAGTAGTTCCCTAGCTAATTTCGGGGAGACCCAGTACTTC. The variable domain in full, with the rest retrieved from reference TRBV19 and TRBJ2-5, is DGGITQSPKYLFRKEGQNVTLSCEQNLNHDAMYWYRQDPGQGLRLIYYSQIVNDFQKGDIAEGYSVSREKKESFPLTVTSAQKNPTAFYLCASSSLANFGETQYFGPGTRLLVL.

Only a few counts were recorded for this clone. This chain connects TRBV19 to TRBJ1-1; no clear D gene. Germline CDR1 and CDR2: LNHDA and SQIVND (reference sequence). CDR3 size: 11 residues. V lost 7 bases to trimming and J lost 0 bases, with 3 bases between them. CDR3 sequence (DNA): TGTGCCAGTACGGTGAACACTGAAGCTTTCTTT. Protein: CASTVNTEAFF. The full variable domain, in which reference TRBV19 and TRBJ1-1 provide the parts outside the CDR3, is DGGITQSPKYLFRKEGQNVTLSCEQNLNHDAMYWYRQDPGQGLRLIYYSQIVNDFQKGDIAEGYSVSREKKESFPLTVTSAQKNPTAFYLCASTVNTEAFFGQGTRLTVV.

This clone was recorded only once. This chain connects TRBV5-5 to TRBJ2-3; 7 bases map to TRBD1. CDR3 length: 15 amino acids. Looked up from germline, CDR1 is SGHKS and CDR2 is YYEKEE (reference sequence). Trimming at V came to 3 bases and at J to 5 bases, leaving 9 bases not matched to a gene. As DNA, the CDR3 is TGTGCCAGCAGCTCCCTGCGACAGGGTATAGATACGCAGTATTTT. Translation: CASSSLRQGIDTQYF.

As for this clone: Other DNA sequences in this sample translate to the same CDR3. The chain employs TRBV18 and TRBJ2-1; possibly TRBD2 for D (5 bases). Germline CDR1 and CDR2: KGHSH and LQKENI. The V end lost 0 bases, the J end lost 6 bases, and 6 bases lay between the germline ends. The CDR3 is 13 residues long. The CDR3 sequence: CASSPPGSNEQFF. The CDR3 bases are TGTGCCAGCTCACCACCGGGGAGCAATGAGCAGTTCTTC.

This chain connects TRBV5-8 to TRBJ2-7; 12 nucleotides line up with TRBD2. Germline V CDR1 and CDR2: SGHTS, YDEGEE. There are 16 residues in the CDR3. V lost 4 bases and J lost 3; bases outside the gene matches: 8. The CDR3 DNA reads TGTGCCAGCAGCGCCCGAACTAGCGGGGGGATCTACGAGCAGTACTTC. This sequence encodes CASSARTSGGIYEQYF.

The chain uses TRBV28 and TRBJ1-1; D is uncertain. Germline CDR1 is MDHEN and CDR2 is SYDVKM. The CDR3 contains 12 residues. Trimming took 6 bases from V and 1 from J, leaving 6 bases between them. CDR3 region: CASRAGNTEAFF. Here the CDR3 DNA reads TGTGCCAGCAGGGCAGGGAACACTGAAGCTTTCTTT.

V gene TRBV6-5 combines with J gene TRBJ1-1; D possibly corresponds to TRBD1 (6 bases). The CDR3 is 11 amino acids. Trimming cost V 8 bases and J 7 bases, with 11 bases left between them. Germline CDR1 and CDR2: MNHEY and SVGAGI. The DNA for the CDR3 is TGTGCCAGCCGACGACAGGTTGAAGCTTTCTTT. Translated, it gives CASRRQVEAFF.

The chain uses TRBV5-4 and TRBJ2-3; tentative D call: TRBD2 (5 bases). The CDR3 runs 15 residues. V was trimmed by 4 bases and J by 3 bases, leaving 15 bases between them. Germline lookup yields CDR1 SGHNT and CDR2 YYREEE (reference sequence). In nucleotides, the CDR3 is TGTGCCAGCAGCCTAAAAAAGGACTTTACAGATACGCAGTATTTT. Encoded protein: CASSLKKDFTDTQYF.

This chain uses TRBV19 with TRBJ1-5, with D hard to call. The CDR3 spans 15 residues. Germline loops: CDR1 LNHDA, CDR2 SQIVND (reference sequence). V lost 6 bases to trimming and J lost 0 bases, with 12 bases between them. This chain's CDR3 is CASRPGVYSNQPQHF. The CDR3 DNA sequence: TGTGCCAGTAGGCCGGGAGTCTATAGCAATCAGCCCCAGCATTTT.

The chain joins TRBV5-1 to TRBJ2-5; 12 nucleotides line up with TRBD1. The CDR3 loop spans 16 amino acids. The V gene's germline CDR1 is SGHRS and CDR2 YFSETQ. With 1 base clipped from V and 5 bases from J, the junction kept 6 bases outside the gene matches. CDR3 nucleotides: TGCGCCAGCAGCTTGCAAGGGACAGGGGGCTTGGAGACCCAGTACTTC. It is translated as CASSLQGTGGLETQYF.